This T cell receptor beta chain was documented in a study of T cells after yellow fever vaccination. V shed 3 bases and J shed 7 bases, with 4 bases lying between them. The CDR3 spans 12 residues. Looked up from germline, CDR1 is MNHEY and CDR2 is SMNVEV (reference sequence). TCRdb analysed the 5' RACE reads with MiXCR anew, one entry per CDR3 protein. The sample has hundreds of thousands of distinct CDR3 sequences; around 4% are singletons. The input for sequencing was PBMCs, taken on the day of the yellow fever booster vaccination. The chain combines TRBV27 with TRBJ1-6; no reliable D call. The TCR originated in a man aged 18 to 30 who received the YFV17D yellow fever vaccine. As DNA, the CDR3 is TGTGCCAGCAGTTTTAGGAATTCACCCCTCCACTTT. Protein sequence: CASSFRNSPLHF.